A single TCR beta chain is shown here with its context. In the original processing: Estimation of nucleated cell counts was performed using reference gene primer amplification. The table came from immunoSEQ multiplex PCR; TCRdb's copy has only in-frame clones and leaves some out. The DNA gave D and trimming, while V, J and clone size come from that table. The sample yields about 170,000 clones, more than 75% seen once. This sample is drawn from a study of blood T cell repertoires in COVID-19. Study-wide context: From T cells, B-cell-depleted T cells, or PBMCs came the material, which was cDNA or gDNA.

This CDR3 is built from 14 residues. The germline V gene has CDR1 WSHSY and CDR2 SAAADI. Trimming took 6 bases from V and 1 from J; bases not matched to a gene: 4. The rearrangement links TRBV10-2 to TRBJ2-5; TRBD1 agrees at 8 bases. The sequence was collected from a man aged 65 to 79 with acute or convalescent COVID-19. Source material: peripheral blood. The CDR3 sequence is CASSWTGPQETQYF. The DNA for the CDR3 is TGCGCCAGCAGCTGGACAGGGCCCCAAGAGACCCAGTACTTC.